Listed here are 14 T cell receptor beta chains from one sample, sequenced in a study of blood T cell repertoires in COVID-19. Clones were read by immunoSEQ multiplex PCR, and TCRdb kept only the in-frame ones, dropping some. The data contain some 460,000 clones, roughly 90% of them singletons. What was sequenced was peripheral blood. These receptors all stem from a woman aged 25 to 45 with acute or convalescent COVID-19.

In DNA, the CDR3 is TGTGCCAGTAGATCACAGGGGTTCGACACTGAAGCTTTCTTT. Protein sequence: CASRSQGFDTEAFF. The genes are TRBV19 and TRBJ1-1; TRBD1 matches at 7 bases. The V segment lost 6 bases and the J segment 3 bases; nucleotides outside the gene matches: 7. CDR1 is LNHDA and CDR2 is SQIVND in the germline V gene (reference sequence). This CDR3 is built from 14 residues.

The V gene is TRBV30, the J gene TRBJ2-1; tentatively, D is TRBD1 (6 bases). The germline gives CDR1 GTSNPN, CDR2 SVGIG (reference sequence). The ends were cut back, 4 bases at V and 1 base at J, with 20 bases in the middle. The CDR3 sequence is 17 residues long. CDR3 protein: CAWKAVEGRGSYNEQFF. CDR3 sequence (DNA): TGTGCCTGGAAGGCGGTTGAGGGCAGGGGTTCCTACAATGAGCAGTTCTTC. The full variable domain, completed using reference TRBV30 and TRBJ2-1, is SQTIHQWPATLVQPVGSPLSLECTVEGTSNPNLYWYRQAAGRGLQLLFYSVGIGQISSEVPQNLSASRPQDRQFILSSKKLLLSDSGFYLCAWKAVEGRGSYNEQFFGPGTRLTVL.

This chain links TRBV9 with TRBJ2-5, with TRBD1 identical over 8 bases. The CDR3 is 17 amino acids. Unmatched junction bases numbered 14, after V lost 4 bases and J lost 3 bases. Per the germline V gene, CDR1 is SGDLS and CDR2 is YYNGEE. Here the CDR3 reads CASSPRLGQEVKETQYF. CDR3 nucleotide sequence: TGTGCCAGCAGCCCCCGCTTGGGACAGGAGGTAAAAGAGACCCAGTACTTC.

This chain links TRBV5-1 with TRBJ2-3; D call uncertain. CDR1 and CDR2 (germline): SGHRS, YFSETQ. V lost 1 base and J lost 4, with 13 bases in between. There are 15 residues in the CDR3. CDR3 DNA sequence: TGCGCCAGCAGCTTGTACGGTATAGAGCCAGATACGCAGTATTTT. Amino acid sequence: CASSLYGIEPDTQYF.

V is TRBV19 and J is TRBJ1-5, with a weak D call TRBD1 (5 bases). Germline CDR1 reads LNHDA; CDR2 reads SQIVND (reference sequence). There are 15 residues in the CDR3. The germline V and J ends were trimmed by 6 bases and 4 bases, with 16 bases remaining between them. As DNA, the CDR3 is TGTGCCAGTAGCGTGCTCGACAGCTGGAATCAGCCCCAGCATTTT. Its protein product is CASSVLDSWNQPQHF. The full variable domain, with the rest looked up from reference TRBV19 and TRBJ1-5, is DGGITQSPKYLFRKEGQNVTLSCEQNLNHDAMYWYRQDPGQGLRLIYYSQIVNDFQKGDIAEGYSVSREKKESFPLTVTSAQKNPTAFYLCASSVLDSWNQPQHFGDGTRLSIL.

This chain connects TRBV13 to TRBJ2-7, with 7 bases aligning to TRBD1. With V trimmed by 5 bases and J by 2 bases, 6 bases remained unmatched. The CDR3 consists of 14 residues. The V gene's germline CDR1 is PRHDT and CDR2 FYEKMQ (reference sequence). The CDR3 sequence is CASSSGQAPYEQYF. CDR3 DNA: TGTGCCAGCAGCAGCGGACAGGCCCCCTACGAGCAGTACTTC.

This clone has a single count. The chain has TRBV6-4 and TRBJ2-7; TRBD2 is a possible D gene (6 bases). The CDR3 contains 14 residues. Trimming shortened V by 7 bases and J by 2 bases, and 15 bases separated the two germline ends. The germline V gene encodes CDR1 MRHNA and CDR2 SNTAGT. The CDR3 DNA reads TGTGCCAGCACTGCCGGGACTGAAGCCTACGAGCAGTACTTC. This translates into CASTAGTEAYEQYF.

The genes are TRBV9 and TRBJ1-2, with TRBD1 as a possible D gene (6 bases). The V end lost 5 bases, the J end lost 0 bases, and 14 bases lay between the germline ends. Looked up from germline, CDR1 is SGDLS and CDR2 is YYNGEE. The CDR3 is 15 residues long. The chain's CDR3 is CASSRTATSNYGYTF. CDR3 bases: TGTGCCAGCAGTCGGACAGCAACTTCTAACTATGGCTACACCTTC.

This clone was picked up a small number of times. This chain's CDR3 is CASSQEIRTEAFF. The CDR3, as DNA: TGTGCCAGCAGCCAGGAGATCCGCACTGAAGCTTTCTTT. This chain uses TRBV3-1 (or the pseudogene TRBV3-2) with TRBJ1-1; no clear D. The germline gives CDR1 LGHDT, CDR2 YNNKEL (reference sequence). The germline V and J ends were trimmed by 3 bases and 4 bases, with 9 bases remaining between them. The CDR3 runs 13 residues.

CDR3 nucleotide sequence: TGCGCCAGCGGGGATTCGAGGGAGGCCGGCATTCAGTACTTC. Amino acid sequence: CASGDSREAGIQYF. The V call is TRBV5-1, the J call TRBJ2-4, with D perhaps TRBD2 (6 bases). Trimming cost V 7 bases and J 9 bases, with 20 bases left between them. Germline CDR1 is SGHRS and CDR2 is YFSETQ. The CDR3 length is 14 residues.

This clone was seen only once. V gene TRBV11-2 combines with J gene TRBJ2-7, with a tentative D call TRBD2 (6 bases). Germline CDR1 reads SGHAT; CDR2 reads FQNNGV. The CDR3 loop spans 18 amino acids. V shed 8 bases and J shed 4 bases, with 30 bases lying between them. DNA for the CDR3: TGTGCCAGCCACAGTCCCTTGGGGGGAGGTTGTTGCTTTTACGAGCAGTACTTC. It translates to CASHSPLGGGCCFYEQYF.

The rearrangement links TRBV10-2 to TRBJ2-5; TRBD1 matches at 7 bases. Germline lookup yields CDR1 WSHSY and CDR2 SAAADI. Germline trimming cut 6 bases from V and 1 base from J; bases unmatched to any gene: 8. This CDR3 region has 15 residues. Written as DNA, the CDR3 is TGCGCCAGCAGCGCCTCCGGACAGGCCCAAGAGACCCAGTACTTC. It is translated as CASSASGQAQETQYF.

The chain uses TRBV11-1 and TRBJ1-2; D perhaps matches TRBD1 (6 bases). Trimming cost V 5 bases and J 5 bases, with 12 bases left between them. The germline CDR1 and CDR2 sequences are SGHAT and FQDESV (reference sequence). This CDR3 is 13 amino acids long. CDR3 region: CASSLGAGYGYTF. CDR3 DNA sequence: TGTGCCAGCAGCCTGGGGGCCGGATATGGCTACACCTTC.

The rearrangement joins TRBV4-1 to TRBJ2-2; maybe TRBD2 (6 bases). There are 14 residues in the CDR3. The germline V gene has CDR1 MGHRA and CDR2 YSYEKL. The V gene lost 6 bases and the J gene lost 4 bases, with 12 bases spanning the gap. The DNA for the CDR3 is TGCGCCAGCAGAAAAGTCGGGGGCACCGGGGAGCTGTTTTTT. This gives the protein CASRKVGGTGELFF.